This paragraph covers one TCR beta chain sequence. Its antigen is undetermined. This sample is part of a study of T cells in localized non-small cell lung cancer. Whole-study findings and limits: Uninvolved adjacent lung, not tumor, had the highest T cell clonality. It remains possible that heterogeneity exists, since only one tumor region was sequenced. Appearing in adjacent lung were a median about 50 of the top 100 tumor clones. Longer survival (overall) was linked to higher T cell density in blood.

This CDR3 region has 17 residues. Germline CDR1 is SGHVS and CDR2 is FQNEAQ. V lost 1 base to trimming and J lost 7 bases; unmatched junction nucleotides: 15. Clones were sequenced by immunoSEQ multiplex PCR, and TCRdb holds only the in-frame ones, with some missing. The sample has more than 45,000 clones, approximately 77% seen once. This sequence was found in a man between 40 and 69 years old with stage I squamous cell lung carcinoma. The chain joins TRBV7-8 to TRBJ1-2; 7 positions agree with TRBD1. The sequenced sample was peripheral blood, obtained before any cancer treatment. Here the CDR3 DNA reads TGTGCCAGCAGCTTAGGAGGGCCCGGACAGGTAGTCTCTGGCTACACCTTC. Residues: CASSLGGPGQVVSGYTF.